This T cell receptor (beta chain) appears in the sequencing data of a study of shared clonotypes between healthy human individuals. Across the study: CD4 naive and CD4 memory each took three plates per donor, while CD8 naive took two and CD8 memory one. General observations from the study: There were few donors, and this limited the genetic and exposure-history diversity represented. Clonotype sharing among donors, it was expected, would be affected by sequencing depth. Generation probability values for non-shared clonotypes were lower than those for clonotypes shared by all four donors.

With respect to this clone: What it binds is not known.

Here immunoSEQ multiplex PCR was the method, and the copy in TCRdb shows in-frame clones only, minus some. Among millions of clones listed, more than 80% were seen once. The CDR3 has 15 amino acids. Trimming cost V 2 bases and J 5 bases; bases outside gene matches: 5. Germline V gives CDR1 ENHRY, CDR2 SYGVKD. V usage is TRBV10-3 and J usage is TRBJ1-1, with 10 positions matching TRBD1. This receptor was obtained from a man between 18 and 29 years old in good health. The sequencing sample was made of naive CD4+ T cells sorted from blood. Subset denoted: CD45RA+ positively selected. In DNA form, the CDR3 reads TGTGCCATCAGTGAGCGGGGACAGGGGCCAACTGAAGCTTTCTTT. Residues: CAISERGQGPTEAFF.